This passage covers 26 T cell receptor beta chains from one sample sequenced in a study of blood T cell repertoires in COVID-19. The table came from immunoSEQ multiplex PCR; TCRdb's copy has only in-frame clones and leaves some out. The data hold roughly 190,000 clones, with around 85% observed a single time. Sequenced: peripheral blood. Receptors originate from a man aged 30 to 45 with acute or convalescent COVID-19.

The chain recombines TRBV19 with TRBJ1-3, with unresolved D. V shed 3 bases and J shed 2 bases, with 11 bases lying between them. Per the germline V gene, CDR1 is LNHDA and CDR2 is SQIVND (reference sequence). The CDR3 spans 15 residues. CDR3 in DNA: TGTGCCAGTAGTATCGGAGGTCGGGCTGGAAACACCATATATTTT. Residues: CASSIGGRAGNTIYF.

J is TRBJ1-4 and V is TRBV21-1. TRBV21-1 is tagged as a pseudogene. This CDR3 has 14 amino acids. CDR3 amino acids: CASPNFTTNEKLFF. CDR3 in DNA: TGTGCCAGTCCGAACTTTACAACTAATGAAAAACTGTTTTTT.

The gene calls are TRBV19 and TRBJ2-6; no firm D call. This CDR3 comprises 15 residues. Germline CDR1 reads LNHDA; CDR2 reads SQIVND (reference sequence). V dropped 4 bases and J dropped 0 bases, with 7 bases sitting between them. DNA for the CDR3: TGTGCCAGTAGTAAGAGTTCCTCTGGGGCCAACGTCCTGACTTTC. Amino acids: CASSKSSSGANVLTF.

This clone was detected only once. CDR3 in amino acids: CATSRDSGSLSYEQYF. The CDR3 bases are TGTGCCACCAGCAGAGATTCGGGGTCCCTCTCCTACGAGCAGTACTTC. The gene calls are TRBV15 and TRBJ2-7, with a tentative D call TRBD2 (5 bases). The CDR3 is made up of 16 amino acids. Germline V gene data show CDR1 as LNHNV and CDR2 as YYDKDF (reference sequence). V was clipped by 0 bases and J by 0 bases, with 12 bases between them.

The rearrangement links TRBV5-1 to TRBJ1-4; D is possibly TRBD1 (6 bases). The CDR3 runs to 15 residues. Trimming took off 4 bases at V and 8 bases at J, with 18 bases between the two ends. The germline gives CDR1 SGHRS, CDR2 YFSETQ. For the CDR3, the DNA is TGCGCCAGCAGCCCTCTCACAGGGATTGGGGAAAAACTGTTTTTT. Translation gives CASSPLTGIGEKLFF.

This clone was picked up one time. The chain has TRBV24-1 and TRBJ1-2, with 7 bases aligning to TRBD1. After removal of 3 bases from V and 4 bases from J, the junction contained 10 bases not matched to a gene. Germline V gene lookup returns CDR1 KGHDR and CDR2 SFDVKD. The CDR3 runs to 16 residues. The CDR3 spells CATSDAKQGLGYGYTF. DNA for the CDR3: TGTGCCACCAGTGATGCAAAACAGGGGTTGGGCTATGGCTACACCTTC.

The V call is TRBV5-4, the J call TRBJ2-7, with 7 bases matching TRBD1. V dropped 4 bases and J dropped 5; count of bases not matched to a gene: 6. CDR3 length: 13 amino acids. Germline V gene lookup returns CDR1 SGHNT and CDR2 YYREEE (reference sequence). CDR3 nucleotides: TGTGCCAGCAGCGCTAGACAGGGTAACGAGCAGTACTTC. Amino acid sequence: CASSARQGNEQYF.

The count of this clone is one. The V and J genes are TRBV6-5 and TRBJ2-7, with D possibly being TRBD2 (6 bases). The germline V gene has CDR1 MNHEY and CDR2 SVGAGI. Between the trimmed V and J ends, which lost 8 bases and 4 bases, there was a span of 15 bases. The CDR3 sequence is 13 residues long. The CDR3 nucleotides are TGTGCCAGCGCGACGGGACTCAGATACGAGCAGTACTTC. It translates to CASATGLRYEQYF.

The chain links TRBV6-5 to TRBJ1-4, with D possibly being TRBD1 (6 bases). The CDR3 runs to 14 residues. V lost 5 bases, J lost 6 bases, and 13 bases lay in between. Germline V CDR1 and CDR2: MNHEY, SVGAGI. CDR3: CASSLGGADEKLFF. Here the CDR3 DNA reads TGTGCCAGCAGTCTTGGGGGGGCTGATGAAAAACTGTTTTTT.

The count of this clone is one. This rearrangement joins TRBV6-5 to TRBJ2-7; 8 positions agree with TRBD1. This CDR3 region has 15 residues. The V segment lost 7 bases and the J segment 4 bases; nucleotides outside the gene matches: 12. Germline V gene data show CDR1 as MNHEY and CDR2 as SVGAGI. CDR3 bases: TGTGCCAGCAAGATGTCACAGGGGGGTAGGTACGAGCAGTACTTC. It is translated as CASKMSQGGRYEQYF.

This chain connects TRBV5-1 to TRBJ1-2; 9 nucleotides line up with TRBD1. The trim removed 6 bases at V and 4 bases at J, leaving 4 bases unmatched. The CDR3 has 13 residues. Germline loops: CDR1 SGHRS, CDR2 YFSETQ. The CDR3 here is CASTRGQGYGYTF. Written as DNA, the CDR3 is TGCGCCAGCACCCGGGGACAGGGCTATGGCTACACCTTC.

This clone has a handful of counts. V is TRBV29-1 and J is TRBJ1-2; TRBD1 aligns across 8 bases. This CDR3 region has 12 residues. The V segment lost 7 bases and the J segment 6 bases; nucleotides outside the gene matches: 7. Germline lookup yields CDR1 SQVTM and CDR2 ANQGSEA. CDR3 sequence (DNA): TGCAGCGCAGACAGGGGATTGGATGGCTACACCTTC. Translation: CSADRGLDGYTF.

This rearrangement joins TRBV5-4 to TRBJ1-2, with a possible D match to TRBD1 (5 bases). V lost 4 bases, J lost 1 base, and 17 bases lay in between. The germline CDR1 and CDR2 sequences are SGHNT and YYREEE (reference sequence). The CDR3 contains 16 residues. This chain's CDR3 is CASSRFPQGSNYGYTF. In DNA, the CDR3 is TGTGCCAGCAGCCGTTTCCCCCAGGGAAGTAACTATGGCTACACCTTC. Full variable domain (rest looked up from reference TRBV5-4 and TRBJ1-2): ETGVTQSPTHLIKTRGQQVTLRCSSQSGHNTVSWYQQALGQGPQFIFQYYREEENGRGNFPPRFSGLQFPNYSSELNVNALELDDSALYLCASSRFPQGSNYGYTFGSGTRLTVV.

The CDR3 spells CASSPGTPLGYGYTF. CDR3 coding DNA: TGTGCCAGCAGTCCCGGGACACCCTTGGGCTATGGCTACACCTTC. J is TRBJ1-2 and V is TRBV28; tentatively, D is TRBD1 (6 bases). There are 15 residues in the CDR3. Germline-derived CDR1 and CDR2 are MDHEN and SYDVKM. V gave up 5 bases and J gave up 4 bases, with 17 bases separating them.

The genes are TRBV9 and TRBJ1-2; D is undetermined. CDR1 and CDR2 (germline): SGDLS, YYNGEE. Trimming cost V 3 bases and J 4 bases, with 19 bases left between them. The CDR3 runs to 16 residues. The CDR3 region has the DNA TGTGCCAGCAGCGAAGGCCAGGCGAGAGTTTCCTATGGCTACACCTTC. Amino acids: CASSEGQARVSYGYTF.

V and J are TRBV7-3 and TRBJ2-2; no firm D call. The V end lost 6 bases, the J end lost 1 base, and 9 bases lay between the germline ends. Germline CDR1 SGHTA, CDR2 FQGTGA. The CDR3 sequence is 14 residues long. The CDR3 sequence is CASRLYGNTGELFF. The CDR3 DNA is TGTGCCAGCAGATTATACGGGAACACCGGGGAGCTGTTTTTT.

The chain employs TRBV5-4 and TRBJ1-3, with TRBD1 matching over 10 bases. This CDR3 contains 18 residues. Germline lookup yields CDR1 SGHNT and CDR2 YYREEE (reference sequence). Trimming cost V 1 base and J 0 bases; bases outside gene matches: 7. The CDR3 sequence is CASSLRGTGAFSGNTIYF. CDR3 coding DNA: TGTGCCAGCAGCTTGAGGGGGACAGGGGCCTTCTCTGGAAACACCATATATTTT.

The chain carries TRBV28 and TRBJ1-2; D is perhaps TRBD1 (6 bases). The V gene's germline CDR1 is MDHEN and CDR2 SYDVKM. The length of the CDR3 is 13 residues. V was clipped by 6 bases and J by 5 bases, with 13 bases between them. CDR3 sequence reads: CASRGQYSYGYTF. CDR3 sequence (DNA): TGTGCCAGCAGAGGACAGTACTCTTATGGCTACACCTTC.

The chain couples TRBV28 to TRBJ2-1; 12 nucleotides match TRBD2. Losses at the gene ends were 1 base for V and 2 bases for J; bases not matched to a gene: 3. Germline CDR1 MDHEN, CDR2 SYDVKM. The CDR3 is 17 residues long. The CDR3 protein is CASSLSRTSGTYNEQFF. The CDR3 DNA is TGTGCCAGCAGTTTATCCAGGACTAGCGGGACCTACAATGAGCAGTTCTTC.

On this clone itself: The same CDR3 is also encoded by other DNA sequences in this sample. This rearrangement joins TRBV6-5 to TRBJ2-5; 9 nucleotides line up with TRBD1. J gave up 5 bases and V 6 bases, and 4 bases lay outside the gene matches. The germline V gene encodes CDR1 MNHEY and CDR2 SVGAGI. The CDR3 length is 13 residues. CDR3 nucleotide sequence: TGTGCCAGCAGCCGGGACAGGGAGGAGACCCAGTACTTC. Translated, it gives CASSRDREETQYF.

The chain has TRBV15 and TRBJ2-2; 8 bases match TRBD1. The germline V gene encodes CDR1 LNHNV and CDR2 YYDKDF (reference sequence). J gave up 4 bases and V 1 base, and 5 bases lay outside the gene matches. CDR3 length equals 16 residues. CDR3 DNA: TGTGCCACCAGCAGAGCGCAGGGGGCGGGCACCGGGGAGCTGTTTTTT. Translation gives CATSRAQGAGTGELFF.

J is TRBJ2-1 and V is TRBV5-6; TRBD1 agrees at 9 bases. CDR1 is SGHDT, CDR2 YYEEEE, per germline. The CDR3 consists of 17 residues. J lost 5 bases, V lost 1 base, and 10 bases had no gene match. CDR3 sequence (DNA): TGTGCCAGCAGCTTGAGAAGGACAGGGGCGTTCGACAATGAGCAGTTCTTC. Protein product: CASSLRRTGAFDNEQFF.

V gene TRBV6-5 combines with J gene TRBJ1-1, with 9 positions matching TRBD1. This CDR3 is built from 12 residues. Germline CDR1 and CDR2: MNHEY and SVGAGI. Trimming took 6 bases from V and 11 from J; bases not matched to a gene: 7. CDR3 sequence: CASRGQGPTAFF. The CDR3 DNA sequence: TGTGCCAGCAGAGGACAGGGGCCAACGGCTTTCTTT.

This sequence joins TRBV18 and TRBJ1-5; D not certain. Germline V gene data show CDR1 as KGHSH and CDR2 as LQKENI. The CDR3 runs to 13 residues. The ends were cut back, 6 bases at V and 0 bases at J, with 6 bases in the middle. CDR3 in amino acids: CASSPFSNQPQHF. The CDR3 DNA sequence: TGTGCCAGCTCCCCCTTTAGCAATCAGCCCCAGCATTTT.

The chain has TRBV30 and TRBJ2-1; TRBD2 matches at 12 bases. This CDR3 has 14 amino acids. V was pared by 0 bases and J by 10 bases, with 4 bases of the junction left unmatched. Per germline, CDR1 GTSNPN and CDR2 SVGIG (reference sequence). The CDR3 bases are TGTGCCTGGAGTGTCCTAGCGGGAGGGGGAGAGCAGTTCTTC. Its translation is CAWSVLAGGGEQFF.

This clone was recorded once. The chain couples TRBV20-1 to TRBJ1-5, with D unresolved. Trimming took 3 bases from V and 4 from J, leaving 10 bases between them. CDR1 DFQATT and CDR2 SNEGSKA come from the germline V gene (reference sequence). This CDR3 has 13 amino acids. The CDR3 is CSASSLLNQPQHF. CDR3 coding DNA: TGCAGTGCTAGTTCACTGTTGAATCAGCCCCAGCATTTT.